A selection of T cell receptor beta chains follows, all from one sample in a study of post-analysis software for immune sequencing data. TCRdb re-called the PCR reads through MiXCR, storing one row per CDR3 protein. This sample has 740,000 or so distinct CDR3 sequences, with 53% found just once. Sequencing was carried out using blood. Receptors were obtained from a girl under 18 with multiple sclerosis. Each CDR3 is given with its conserved first and last residue. Each record gives: J gene, clone size, D gene, V gene, CDR3 protein, CDR3 DNA. The D gene is left open where the match is weak. Size is stated for part of the rows, as once, few or many counts, or as a class when the clone is expanded.

j_gene: TRBJ2-1
abundance: .
d_gene: .
v_gene: TRBV29-1
CDR3aa: CSVSGFWDNEQFF
CDR3nt: TGCAGCGTTTCAGGATTTTGGGACAATGAGCAGTTCTTC

j_gene: TRBJ2-7
abundance: .
d_gene: .
v_gene: TRBV27
CDR3aa: CASKQLLGTYEQYF
CDR3nt: TGTGCCAGCAAGCAGCTCCTAGGGACCTACGAGCAGTACTTC

j_gene: TRBJ2-3
abundance: .
d_gene: TRBD1
v_gene: TRBV29-1
CDR3aa: CSVRQGLSTDTQYF
CDR3nt: TGCAGCGTGAGACAGGGGCTATCCACAGATACGCAGTATTTT

j_gene: TRBJ1-4
abundance: .
d_gene: .
v_gene: TRBV12-3/TRBV12-4
CDR3aa: CASSLRSTGGELFF
CDR3nt: TGTGCCAGCAGTTTACGATCGACCGGGGGAGAACTGTTTTTT

j_gene: TRBJ2-4
abundance: .
d_gene: TRBD2
v_gene: TRBV14
CDR3aa: CASSPELAGTWEQYF
CDR3nt: TGTGCCAGCAGCCCTGAACTAGCGGGGACCTGGGAGCAGTACTTC

j_gene: TRBJ2-5
abundance: .
d_gene: .
v_gene: TRBV15
CDR3aa: CATSRGPAETQYF
CDR3nt: TGTGCCACCAGCAGAGGCCCGGCAGAGACCCAGTACTTC

j_gene: TRBJ2-1
abundance: .
d_gene: TRBD1
v_gene: TRBV3-1
CDR3aa: CASSWGQIYNEQFF
CDR3nt: TGTGCCAGCAGCTGGGGACAGATTTACAATGAGCAGTTCTTC

j_gene: TRBJ2-3
abundance: .
d_gene: .
v_gene: TRBV7-9
CDR3aa: CASSLMQGSTDTQYF
CDR3nt: TGTGCCAGCAGCTTAATGCAGGGGAGCACAGATACGCAGTATTTT

j_gene: TRBJ2-3
abundance: .
d_gene: TRBD2
v_gene: TRBV30
CDR3aa: CACDLAGGDADTQYF
CDR3nt: TGTGCCTGTGATTTGGCGGGAGGCGATGCGGATACGCAGTATTTT

j_gene: TRBJ2-1
abundance: few
d_gene: TRBD2
v_gene: TRBV20-1
CDR3aa: CSAISTGLAGGSSYNEQFF
CDR3nt: TGCAGTGCTATCTCAACGGGACTAGCGGGAGGGAGCTCCTACAATGAGCAGTTCTTC

j_gene: TRBJ2-1
abundance: .
d_gene: TRBD2
v_gene: TRBV7-3
CDR3aa: CASSKTSGRYNEQFF
CDR3nt: TGTGCCAGCAGTAAGACTAGCGGGCGATACAATGAGCAGTTCTTC

j_gene: TRBJ2-7
abundance: .
d_gene: .
v_gene: TRBV15
CDR3aa: CATSRGPLYEQYF
CDR3nt: TGTGCCACCAGCAGAGGACCTCTCTACGAGCAGTACTTC